One sample yielded the 21 T cell receptor beta chains listed below, sequenced in a study of tumor-infiltrating lymphocytes in primary liver carcinoma. Without any cell sorting, roughly 18-34 mg of bulk tissue yielded co-extracted RNA and DNA. TCR beta cDNA was made from roughly 500 ng total RNA with a constant-region primer. Slightly modified ARM-PCR, run as three nested multiplex PCR rounds, produced the TCR beta libraries. Researchers ran the first two PCR rounds for roughly 11 cycles each with TRBV1-TRBV30 forward primers and a C-beta reverse primer. From the multiplex PCR reads, TCRdb called clonotypes with MiXCR, one entry per CDR3 protein. The sample lists over 100,000 distinct CDR3 sequences, around 70% occurring once. Sequencing used tumor-adjacent normal liver tissue. All receptors come from a woman aged 55 to 70 with primary liver carcinoma and hepatitis B virus infection.

On this clonotype: Compared with germline, one end of the junction differs, possibly owing to a read error. The J gene is TRBJ2-1, the V gene TRBV7-8, with 8 bases aligning to TRBD2. Germline V gene data show CDR1 as SGHVS and CDR2 as FQNEAQ. The CDR3 covers 16 residues. CDR3 coding DNA: TGTGCCAGCAGTTTAGAAGTAGCGGGATCCTGGGATGAGCAGTTCTTC. Protein sequence: CASSLEVAGSWDEQFF.

About this clonotype: This may be a read error: a much more frequent sequence differs by one nucleotide. DNA for the CDR3: TGTGCCAGCAGTCAAATGAATACCGGGGAGCTGTTTTTT. It translates to CASSQMNTGELFF. The rearrangement links TRBV28 to TRBJ2-2; D gene unclear. V lost 5 bases to trimming and J lost 5 bases, with 9 bases between them. This CDR3 is built from 13 residues. Per germline, CDR1 MDHEN and CDR2 SYDVKM.

As for this clonotype: A single base separates this from a much larger clone, so it may be a read error. The V and J genes are TRBV28 and TRBJ1-2; 7 nucleotides agree with TRBD1. The CDR3 runs 16 residues. The germline V gene has CDR1 MDHEN and CDR2 SYDVKM. The chain's CDR3 is CAISGGTANSFYGYTF. The CDR3 DNA reads as TGTGCCATCAGTGGCGGGACAGCCAATTCTTTCTATGGCTACACCTTC.

This clonotype was seen repeatedly, ten times or more. CDR3 nucleotides: TGTGCCAGCAGTTCGAGCGGGATTCGAGAGACCCAGTACTTC. It is translated as CASSSSGIRETQYF. V and J are TRBV6-5 and TRBJ2-5; 7 bases match TRBD2. V trimming: 4 bases; J trimming: 4 bases; junction bases outside the gene matches: 6. Germline lookup yields CDR1 MNHEY and CDR2 SVGAGI. The CDR3 totals 14 residues.

This clonotype was seen once. A much larger clone differs by one base, so this may be a read error. Because the CDR3 is missing its conserved closing phenylalanine or tryptophan, this is likely a read error. The gene calls are TRBV7-9 and TRBJ2-3; no definite D call. The CDR3 length is 16 residues. Trimming cost V 1 base and J 1 base, with 12 bases left between them. Germline lookup yields CDR1 SEHNR and CDR2 FQNEAQ (reference sequence). CDR3 amino acids: CASSLGRIVGTDTQYS. CDR3 coding DNA: TGTGCCAGCAGCTTAGGTCGGATCGTTGGCACAGATACGCAGTATTCT.

The table lists this clonotype with many counts. The V gene is TRBV12-3 or TRBV12-4, the J gene TRBJ2-7; maybe TRBD2 (5 bases). CDR3 length equals 18 residues. The V gene lost 6 bases and the J gene lost 3 bases, with 27 bases spanning the gap. The CDR3 region has the DNA TGTGCCAGCAGCGGAAGGTATAGCTCGGGGAATCGCGACTACGAGCAGTACTTC. Protein product: CASSGRYSSGNRDYEQYF.

Turning to this clonotype: A single base separates this from a much larger clone, so it may be a read error. The chain is built from TRBV28 and TRBJ1-1, with D hard to call. The CDR3 has 17 amino acids. Germline CDR1 and CDR2: MDHEN and SYDVKM. The CDR3 loop is CASSFRETRPMNTEALF. The CDR3 DNA is TGTGCCAGCAGTTTTAGGGAAACACGACCCATGAACACTGAAGCTTTATTT.

Concerning this clonotype: The conserved phenylalanine or tryptophan is not found at the CDR3 terminus, so this likely reflects a read error. The chain couples TRBV7-8 to TRBJ1-1, with D hard to call. Germline V CDR1 and CDR2: SGHVS, FQNEAQ. The CDR3 consists of 15 residues. CDR3 sequence: CASSDWAASGTEAFL. CDR3 sequence (DNA): TGTGCCAGCAGCGATTGGGCGGCATCGGGCACTGAGGCTTTCCTT.

Notes on this clonotype: This may be a read error: a much more frequent sequence differs by one nucleotide. The chain has TRBV28 and TRBJ1-1, with D unresolved. Germline CDR1 reads MDHEN; CDR2 reads SYDVKM. This CDR3 contains 17 residues. CDR3 in DNA: TGTGGCAGCAGTTTTCCCGTTCAGACCACTAGAAACACTGAAGCTTTCTTT. Translation gives CGSSFPVQTTRNTEAFF.

About this clonotype itself: At one boundary the junction diverges from the germline segment, which might be a read error. This chain links TRBV6-2 or TRBV6-3 with TRBJ1-3, with D perhaps TRBD1 (5 bases). The CDR3 is 17 residues long. Germline values: CDR1 MNHEY, CDR2 SVGEGT. CDR3 sequence (DNA): TGTGCCAGCAGTAACTGGGGACGCAAGAGCTCTGGAAATACCATATATTTT. Its protein is CASSNWGRKSSGNTIYF.

This clonotype turned up a few times. Possible read error: a much larger clone is one base away. This rearrangement joins TRBV5-5 to TRBJ2-1; 7 nucleotides align to TRBD2. The CDR3 is 16 residues long. Germline V gene lookup returns CDR1 SGHKS and CDR2 YYEKEE (reference sequence). CDR3 coding DNA: TGTGTCAGCAGCTTCGGGTCGTCTAGCGGTTACAATGAGCAGTTCTTC. This sequence encodes CVSSFGSSSGYNEQFF.

With regard to this clonotype: One end of the junction is discordant with germline, which a read error may explain. CDR3 DNA: TGTGTCAGCAACCCAACAGGGAATAGCAATCAGCCCCAGCATTTT. This encodes CVSNPTGNSNQPQHF. The chain couples TRBV12-3 or TRBV12-4 to TRBJ1-5; D is perhaps TRBD1 (6 bases). CDR3 length equals 15 residues.

In its sample, this clonotype was seen once. Since the CDR3 does not end with the conserved phenylalanine or tryptophan, this likely comes from a read error. This chain links TRBV29-1 with TRBJ2-3; no definite D call. From germline, CDR1 is SQVTM and CDR2 ANQGSEA. This CDR3 is built from 12 residues. V was shortened by 5 bases and J by 1 base, with 7 bases between the two germline ends. The CDR3 loop reads CSVTFGTDTQYC. The CDR3 DNA sequence: TGCAGCGTTACGTTTGGCACAGATACGCAGTATTGT.

In this sample, this clonotype turned up a few times. This may come from a read error, since a much larger clone is one base off. The chain is built from TRBV5-4 and TRBJ2-3; 12 positions match TRBD2. The CDR3 is 15 residues long. Per the germline V gene, CDR1 is SGHNT and CDR2 is YYREEE (reference sequence). The DNA for the CDR3 is TGTGCCAACAGCCCGACTAGCGGGAGTTCAGATACGCAGTATTTT. Protein: CANSPTSGSSDTQYF. The whole variable domain, filled in from reference TRBV5-4 and TRBJ2-3, reads ETGVTQSPTHLIKTRGQQVTLRCSSQSGHNTVSWYQQALGQGPQFIFQYYREEENGRGNFPPRFSGLQFPNYSSELNVNALELDDSALYLCANSPTSGSSDTQYFGPGTRLTVL.

Ten or more counts support this clonotype. V gene TRBV5-4 combines with J gene TRBJ2-2; perhaps TRBD2 as D (6 bases). Trimming took off 1 base at V and 0 bases at J, with 7 bases between the two ends. The germline V gene has CDR1 SGHNT and CDR2 YYREEE (reference sequence). The CDR3 is made up of 15 amino acids. The CDR3 DNA follows: TGTGCCAGCAGCTTGCCGGGAGCGAACACCGGGGAGCTGTTTTTT. Encoded protein: CASSLPGANTGELFF.

Comment on this clonotype: The junction departs from the called germline gene at one end, perhaps through a read error. The V gene is TRBV11-2, the J gene TRBJ2-2; 13 bases are shared with TRBD2. The germline gives CDR1 SGHAT, CDR2 FQNNGV. This CDR3 contains 18 residues. The CDR3 nucleotides are TGTGCCAGCAACCCGGGAGGACTAGCGGGAGCTTTTGGCGGGGAACTGTTTTTT. This sequence encodes CASNPGGLAGAFGGELFF. The full variable domain, rest sourced from reference TRBV11-2 and TRBJ2-2, is EAGVAQSPRYKIIEKRQSVAFWCNPISGHATLYWYQQILGQGPKLLIQFQNNGVVDDSQLPKDRFSAERLKGVDSTLKIQPAKLEDSAVYLCASNPGGLAGAFGGELFFGEGSRLTVL.

Of note for this clonotype: Lacking the conserved final phenylalanine or tryptophan, this CDR3 likely reflects a read error. This rearrangement joins TRBV11-2 to TRBJ2-7; possibly TRBD2 for D (6 bases). Germline values: CDR1 SGHAT, CDR2 FQNNGV. The CDR3 covers 14 residues. CDR3 sequence reads: CASSLWRVSYEQYL. CDR3 coding DNA: TGTGCCAGTAGCTTGTGGAGGGTCTCCTACGAGCAGTACCTC.

To note about this clonotype: At one boundary the junction diverges from the germline segment, which might be a read error. The V gene is TRBV29-1, the J gene TRBJ2-5; possibly TRBD1 for D (8 bases). This CDR3 comprises 15 residues. Germline-derived CDR1 and CDR2 are SQVTM and ANQGSEA. The CDR3 region has the DNA TGCAGCGTTCTCCCTGACAGGGGAGGGCAAGAGATCCAGTACTTC. Protein product: CSVLPDRGGQEIQYF.

V is TRBV11-2 and J is TRBJ1-2, with TRBD1 matching over 7 bases. This CDR3 is built from 14 residues. CDR1 is SGHAT and CDR2 is FQNNGV in the germline V gene. V gave up 5 bases and J gave up 4 bases; unmatched junction bases: 7. CDR3 in DNA: TGTGCCAGCAGCCTAGGGGACAGTTGCTATGGCTACACCTTC. It yields the protein CASSLGDSCYGYTF.

Note on this clonotype: A read error may produce the germline difference seen at one junction end. The J gene is TRBJ2-1, the V gene TRBV7-9; D unclear. The CDR3 extends over 12 amino acids. CDR1 is SEHNR, CDR2 FQNEAQ, per germline (reference sequence). In DNA form, the CDR3 reads TGTGTCAGCGATGACAACTACAATGAACAGCTCTTC. It translates to CVSDDNYNEQLF.

This clonotype has only one observation. A junction boundary mismatches the germline segment, possibly from a read error. This sequence joins TRBV11-2 and TRBJ1-2; D may be TRBD1 (5 bases). Germline lookup yields CDR1 SGHAT and CDR2 FQNNGV. CDR3 length: 17 amino acids. CDR3 sequence reads: CASRPRWGRRNNYSYTF. CDR3 DNA sequence: TGTGCCAGCAGACCGAGGTGGGGCAGACGCAATAACTATAGCTACACCTTC.